These T cell receptor beta chains were read from a single sample in a study of T cell responses to AZD1222 COVID-19 vaccine. TCRdb's copy holds only in-frame clones and misses some; the assay was immunoSEQ multiplex PCR. The sample lists over 120,000 clones; 93% were seen once. This specimen consisted of peripheral blood, obtained on day 0 of AZD1222 vaccination. Every receptor here comes from an adult in good health. CDR3s include the opening cysteine and the closing phenylalanine or tryptophan. A D gene is named only where the DNA matches it firmly. Only part of the rows carry a size: once, few, many, or a class if the clone is expanded.

>TRBV4-1|once|TRBJ2-5|.
CASSPTTRTMGKRTQYF
TGCGCCAGCAGCCCCACGACCCGGACGATGGGGAAAAGGACCCAGTACTTC
>TRBV18|.|TRBJ1-2|.
CASSPGTPFTRGYTF
TGTGCCAGCTCACCGGGGACCCCCTTCACAAGGGGCTACACCTTC
>TRBV7-2|.|TRBJ1-2|TRBD1
CASSPDRGISLGYTF
TGTGCCAGCAGCCCGGACAGGGGAATAAGTTTGGGCTACACCTTC
>TRBV11-3|.|TRBJ1-6|.
CASSLALTGNSPLHF
TGTGCCAGCAGCTTAGCCCTAACAGGGAATTCACCCCTCCACTTT
>TRBV18|.|TRBJ1-6|.
CASSQRGPGNNSPLHF
TGTGCCAGCTCACAAAGAGGCCCAGGCAATAATTCACCCCTCCACTTT
>TRBV7-9|.|TRBJ2-1|TRBD2
CASSLGLAGEHEQFF
TGTGCCAGCAGCTTAGGACTAGCGGGGGAACATGAGCAGTTCTTC
>TRBV3-1/TRBV3-2|.|TRBJ1-1|TRBD1
CASSSPGQGEAFF
TGTGCCAGCAGCTCGCCGGGACAGGGAGAAGCTTTCTTT
>TRBV6-5|.|TRBJ1-2|TRBD1
CASSLGQDNYNTF
TGTGCCAGCAGCCTTGGACAGGACAACTATAACACCTTC
>TRBV27|.|TRBJ1-2|TRBD1
CASSFGTGDGYGYTF
TGTGCCAGCAGTTTTGGGACAGGGGATGGATATGGCTACACCTTC
>TRBV12-3/TRBV12-4|.|TRBJ2-3|.
CASSPQGTQYF
TGTGCCAGCAGCCCCCAGGGTACGCAGTATTTT
>TRBV11-3|.|TRBJ1-1|TRBD1
CASSHKTGGTEAFF
TGTGCCAGCAGTCATAAGACAGGGGGCACTGAAGCTTTCTTT
>TRBV5-1|.|TRBJ2-2|TRBD2
CASSSRPGTSGGPGELFF
TGCGCCAGCAGCTCACGCCCCGGGACTAGCGGGGGGCCCGGGGAGCTGTTTTTT
>TRBV7-9|.|TRBJ2-5|.
CASSPAAQETQYF
TGTGCCAGCAGCCCCGCCGCGCAAGAGACCCAGTACTTC
>TRBV5-1|.|TRBJ2-3|.
CASSLETSTDTQYF
TGCGCCAGCAGCTTGGAGACTAGCACAGATACGCAGTATTTT
>TRBV2|.|TRBJ1-6|.
CASSEVRGTAVPLHF
TGTGCCAGCAGTGAAGTACGGGGAACTGCGGTACCCCTCCACTTT
>TRBV6-2/TRBV6-3|.|TRBJ1-5|.
CASSESRDLQPQHF
TGTGCCAGCAGCGAGTCCAGGGATCTCCAGCCCCAGCATTTT
>TRBV9|.|TRBJ1-1|TRBD1
CASSAGTGESTEAFF
TGTGCCAGCAGCGCCGGGACAGGGGAAAGCACTGAAGCTTTCTTT
>TRBV5-1|.|TRBJ1-2|TRBD1
CASSPRDRGRGVHGYTF
TGCGCCAGCAGCCCCCGGGACAGGGGGCGCGGGGTTCACGGCTACACCTTC
>TRBV24-1|.|TRBJ2-7|.
CATSDLQVTGTYEQYF
TGTGCCACCAGTGATTTGCAGGTAACAGGGACCTACGAGCAGTACTTC
>TRBV19|.|TRBJ2-7|TRBD1
CASSPGTGSYEQYF
TGTGCCAGTAGTCCCGGGACAGGGTCCTACGAGCAGTACTTC
>TRBV29-1|.|TRBJ2-6|.
CSVGTAGANVLTF
TGCAGCGTTGGGACAGCTGGGGCCAACGTCCTGACTTTC
>TRBV29-1|.|TRBJ1-1|.
CSATTGMNTEAFF
TGCAGCGCCACGACAGGTATGAACACTGAAGCTTTCTTT
>TRBV12-3/TRBV12-4|.|TRBJ1-1|.
CASSFGSATFF
TGTGCCAGCAGTTTCGGGAGCGCTACTTTCTTT
>TRBV6-5|.|TRBJ1-6|TRBD1
CAIRTGDFGSPLHF
TGTGCCATCAGGACAGGGGATTTCGGTTCACCCCTCCACTTT
>TRBV5-1|.|TRBJ2-5|TRBD2
CASSLMGGLAGGRETQYF
TGCGCCAGCAGCTTGATGGGTGGACTAGCGGGGGGACGGGAGACCCAGTACTTC
>TRBV7-2|.|TRBJ2-1|.
CASSLFGDYNEQFF
TGTGCCAGCAGCTTATTTGGGGACTACAATGAGCAGTTCTTC
>TRBV5-1|.|TRBJ2-5|.
CASSLVGGKETQYF
TGCGCCAGCAGCTTGGTAGGAGGCAAAGAGACCCAGTACTTC
>TRBV28|.|TRBJ1-5|.
CASSSNYMGNQPQHF
TGTGCCAGCAGTTCCAATTACATGGGGAATCAGCCCCAGCATTTT
>TRBV11-2|.|TRBJ2-5|.
CASSLGPRGGAETQYF
TGTGCCAGCAGCTTAGGGCCGCGTGGGGGGGCAGAGACCCAGTACTTC
>TRBV28|.|TRBJ2-7|.
CASSFWASLYEQYF
TGTGCCAGCAGTTTTTGGGCCAGCCTCTACGAGCAGTACTTC
>TRBV24-1|.|TRBJ1-2|TRBD1
CATSPRQGGIYGYTF
TGTGCCACCAGTCCGAGACAGGGGGGGATCTATGGCTACACCTTC
>TRBV7-3|.|TRBJ1-1|.
CASSSQGNTEAFF
TGTGCCAGCAGCTCACAGGGTAACACTGAAGCTTTCTTT
>TRBV18|.|TRBJ1-1|TRBD1
CASSPPMQGAGTTEAFF
TGTGCCAGCTCACCACCGATGCAGGGGGCGGGGACCACTGAAGCTTTCTTT
>TRBV9|few|TRBJ1-3|.
CASSDDKGTGFSGNTIYF
TGTGCCAGCAGCGACGACAAGGGGACCGGGTTCTCTGGAAACACCATATATTTT
>TRBV19|.|TRBJ1-2|.
CASSGRRGPGYTF
TGTGCCAGTAGTGGGAGGAGGGGTCCCGGCTACACCTTC
>TRBV5-1|.|TRBJ1-3|TRBD1
CASSLAGTGSGNTIYF
TGCGCCAGCAGCTTGGCCGGGACAGGGTCTGGAAACACCATATATTTT
>TRBV20-1|.|TRBJ1-1|.
CSASAGFEAFF
TGCAGTGCTAGCGCAGGGTTTGAAGCTTTCTTT
>TRBV27|once|TRBJ2-7|.
CASSFSPLPYEQYF
TGTGCCAGCAGTTTCAGTCCACTACCTTACGAGCAGTACTTC
>TRBV4-2|.|TRBJ2-2|.
CASSPRGIGELFF
TGTGCCAGCAGCCCCCGTGGGATCGGGGAGCTGTTTTTT
>TRBV28|.|TRBJ1-2|.
CASSLTVSYGYTF
TGTGCCAGCAGTTTGACAGTGAGCTATGGCTACACCTTC
>TRBV5-1|.|TRBJ2-3|.
CASSLALTSTDTQYF
TGCGCCAGCAGCTTGGCTCTCACGAGCACAGATACGCAGTATTTT
>TRBV12-5|.|TRBJ1-2|.
CASGSPLPGHYGYTF
TGTGCTAGTGGTTCGCCCCTACCGGGACATTATGGCTACACCTTC
>TRBV7-6|.|TRBJ2-2|.
CASSLGSYTGELFF
TGTGCCAGCAGCTTAGGATCCTACACCGGGGAGCTGTTTTTT
>TRBV5-6|once|TRBJ2-2|.
CASSKLSTGYTGELFF
TGTGCCAGCAGTAAGCTTTCTACAGGCTACACCGGGGAGCTGTTTTTT
>TRBV6-1|.|TRBJ1-1|.
CASSETFSSTEAFF
TGTGCCAGCAGTGAAACATTTAGTAGCACTGAAGCTTTCTTT
>TRBV6-5|.|TRBJ1-5|.
CASSSRNQPQHF
TGTGCCAGCAGCTCTCGCAATCAGCCCCAGCATTTT
>TRBV6-1|once|TRBJ2-7|TRBD1
CASSERSRQGRGEQYF
TGTGCCAGCAGTGAACGCTCGAGACAGGGTAGGGGCGAGCAGTACTTC
>TRBV4-1|.|TRBJ2-2|.
CASSPTANTGELFF
TGCGCCAGCAGCCCGACAGCGAACACCGGGGAGCTGTTTTTT
>TRBV11-3|.|TRBJ1-1|.
CASSLYGGSTEAFF
TGTGCCAGCAGCTTGTACGGCGGGAGCACTGAAGCTTTCTTT
>TRBV5-6|.|TRBJ2-5|.
CASSLLSLDGETQYF
TGTGCCAGCAGCTTGCTCAGCCTAGATGGGGAGACCCAGTACTTC
>TRBV19|.|TRBJ1-2|.
CASSPNLGRSLPRDRAYGYTF
TGTGCCAGTAGTCCAAATTTGGGACGCAGTCTACCGCGGGATAGAGCCTATGGCTACACCTTC
>TRBV15|.|TRBJ1-1|.
CATSREAAGGLTEAFF
TGTGCCACCAGCAGAGAGGCAGCAGGTGGACTCACTGAAGCTTTCTTT
>TRBV3-1/TRBV3-2|once|TRBJ2-2|.
CARRLQGGAGELFF
TGTGCCCGCAGACTACAGGGGGGGGCCGGGGAGCTGTTTTTT
>TRBV11-2|once|TRBJ1-1|TRBD1
CASSSLGQGAFF
TGTGCCAGCAGCTCCTTGGGACAGGGCGCTTTCTTT
>TRBV11-1|few|TRBJ2-3|TRBD1
CASSTRQGPDTQYF
TGTGCCAGCAGCACCCGACAGGGCCCAGATACGCAGTATTTT
>TRBV19|.|TRBJ2-1|TRBD2
CASSRRFSGGHKFF
TGTGCCAGTAGCCGCCGCTTCTCGGGGGGGCATAAGTTCTTC
>TRBV7-9|.|TRBJ1-3|TRBD1
CASSPAQGAAGNTIYF
TGTGCCAGCAGCCCCGCCCAGGGGGCAGCTGGAAACACCATATATTTT